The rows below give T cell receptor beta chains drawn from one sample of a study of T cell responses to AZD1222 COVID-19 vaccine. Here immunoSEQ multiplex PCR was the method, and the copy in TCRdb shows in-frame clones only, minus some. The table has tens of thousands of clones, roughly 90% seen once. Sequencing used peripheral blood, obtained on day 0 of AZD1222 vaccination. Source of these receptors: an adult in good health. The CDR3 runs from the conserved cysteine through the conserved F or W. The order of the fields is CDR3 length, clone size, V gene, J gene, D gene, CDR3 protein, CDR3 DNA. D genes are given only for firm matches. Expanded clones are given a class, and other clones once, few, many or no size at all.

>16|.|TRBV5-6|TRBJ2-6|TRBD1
CASSFGTASGANVLTF
TGTGCCAGCAGCTTTGGGACAGCGTCTGGGGCCAACGTCCTGACTTTC
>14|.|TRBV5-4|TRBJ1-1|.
CASSSKSMNTEAFF
TGTGCCAGCAGCTCAAAGAGCATGAACACTGAAGCTTTCTTT
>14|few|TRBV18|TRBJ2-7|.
CASSPGRGSYEQYF
TGTGCCAGCTCACCAGGCCGGGGGAGCTACGAGCAGTACTTC
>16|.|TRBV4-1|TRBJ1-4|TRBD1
CASSQDWGRGREKLFF
TGCGCCAGCAGCCAAGATTGGGGCAGGGGGCGTGAAAAACTGTTTTTT
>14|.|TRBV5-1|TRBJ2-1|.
CASSPDRTYNEQFF
TGCGCCAGTAGCCCTGACAGGACCTACAATGAGCAGTTCTTC
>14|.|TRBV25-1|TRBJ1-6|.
CASSDGRVLAPLHF
TGTGCCAGCAGTGACGGCAGGGTACTGGCACCCCTCCACTTT
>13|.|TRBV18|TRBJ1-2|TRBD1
CASSPGTAWGYTF
TGTGCCAGCTCACCTGGGACAGCCTGGGGCTACACCTTC
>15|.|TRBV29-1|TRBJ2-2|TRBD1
CSGLEDRGVTGELFF
TGCAGCGGGTTGGAGGACAGGGGGGTCACCGGGGAGCTGTTTTTT
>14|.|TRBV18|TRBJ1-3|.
CASEEGVSGNTIYF
TGTGCCAGTGAGGAAGGGGTCTCTGGAAACACCATATATTTT
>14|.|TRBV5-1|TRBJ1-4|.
CASSLGGTNEKLFF
TGCGCCAGCAGCTTGGGGGGAACTAATGAAAAACTGTTTTTT
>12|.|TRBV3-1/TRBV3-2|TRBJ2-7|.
CASSPSPYEQYF
TGTGCCAGCAGCCCCAGTCCCTACGAGCAGTACTTC
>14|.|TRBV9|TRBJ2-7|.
CASSVAGSFNEQYF
TGTGCCAGCAGCGTTGCAGGATCCTTCAACGAGCAGTACTTC
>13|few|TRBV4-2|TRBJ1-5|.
CASSQDKEQPQHF
TGTGCCAGCAGCCAAGATAAGGAACAGCCCCAGCATTTT
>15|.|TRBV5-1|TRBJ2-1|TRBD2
CASSFSGGSYNEQFF
TGCGCCAGCAGCTTTAGCGGGGGGTCCTACAATGAGCAGTTCTTC
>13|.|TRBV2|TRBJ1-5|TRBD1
CASREDRGSVPHF
TGTGCCAGCAGGGAGGACAGGGGTTCGGTCCCCCATTTT
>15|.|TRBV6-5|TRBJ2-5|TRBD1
CASSYGQGDVETQYF
TGTGCCAGCAGTTATGGACAGGGGGACGTAGAGACCCAGTACTTC
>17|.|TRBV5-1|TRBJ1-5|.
CASSLAPLREGNQPQHF
TGCGCCAGCAGCTTGGCCCCTCTAAGGGAGGGCAATCAGCCCCAGCATTTT
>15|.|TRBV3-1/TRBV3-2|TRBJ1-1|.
CASSPTGQGNTEAFF
TGTGCCAGCAGCCCGACTGGCCAGGGGAACACTGAAGCTTTCTTT
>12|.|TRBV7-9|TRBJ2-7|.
CASSGGTYEQYF
TGTGCCAGCAGCGGGGGAACCTACGAGCAGTACTTC
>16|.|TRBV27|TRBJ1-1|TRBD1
CASSSDRASYDTEAFF
TGTGCCAGCAGTTCGGACAGGGCCTCTTACGACACTGAAGCTTTCTTT
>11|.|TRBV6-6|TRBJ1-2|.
CASSGDSGYTF
TGTGCCAGCTCCGGCGATTCAGGCTACACCTTC
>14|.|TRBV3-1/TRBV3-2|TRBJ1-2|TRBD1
CASSRLGGEDGYTF
TGTGCCAGCAGCCGGTTAGGGGGCGAAGATGGCTACACCTTC
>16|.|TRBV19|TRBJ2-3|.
CASRSDKPGDTDTQYF
TGTGCCAGTAGAAGCGACAAACCGGGAGACACAGATACGCAGTATTTT
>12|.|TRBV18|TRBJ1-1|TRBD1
CASSLDRAEAFF
TGTGCCAGCTCACTGGACAGGGCTGAAGCTTTCTTT
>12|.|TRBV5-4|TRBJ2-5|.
CASSLPRETQYF
TGTGCCAGCAGCTTGCCGCGGGAGACCCAGTACTTC
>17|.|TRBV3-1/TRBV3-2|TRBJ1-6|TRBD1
CASSPRHGTGYNSPLHF
TGTGCCAGCAGCCCTCGGCACGGGACAGGGTATAATTCACCCCTCCACTTT
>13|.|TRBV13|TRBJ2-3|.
CASSFKSTDTQYF
TGTGCCAGCAGCTTTAAAAGCACAGATACGCAGTATTTT
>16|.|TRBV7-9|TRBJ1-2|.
CASNHLGLGANYGYTF
TGTGCCAGCAACCACTTAGGGTTGGGAGCTAACTATGGCTACACCTTC
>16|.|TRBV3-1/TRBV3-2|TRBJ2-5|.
CASSQELATGQETQYF
TGTGCCAGCAGCCAAGAACTAGCAACAGGGCAAGAGACCCAGTACTTC
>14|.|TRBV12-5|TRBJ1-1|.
CASGFGLSHTEAFF
TGTGCTAGTGGTTTTGGTCTCTCTCACACTGAAGCTTTCTTT
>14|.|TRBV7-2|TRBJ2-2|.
CASSLSQGSGELFF
TGTGCCAGCAGCTTAAGTCAGGGAAGCGGGGAGCTGTTTTTT
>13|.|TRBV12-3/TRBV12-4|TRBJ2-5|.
CASSYTSVETQYF
TGTGCCAGCAGTTATACTAGTGTTGAGACCCAGTACTTC
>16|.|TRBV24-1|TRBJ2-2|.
CATSDLGRGNTGELFF
TGTGCCACCAGTGATTTGGGCAGGGGGAACACCGGGGAGCTGTTTTTT
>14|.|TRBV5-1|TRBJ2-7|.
CASSQLPQGYEQYF
TGCGCCAGCAGCCAGCTACCTCAGGGATACGAGCAGTACTTC
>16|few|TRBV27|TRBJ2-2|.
CASTEGTTLNTGELFF
TGTGCCAGCACGGAGGGGACGACTTTGAACACCGGGGAGCTGTTTTTT
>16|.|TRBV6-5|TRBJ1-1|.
CASSYSITGMRTEAFF
TGTGCCAGCAGTTACTCGATCACAGGGATGAGGACTGAAGCTTTCTTT
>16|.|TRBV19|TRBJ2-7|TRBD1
CASSFTPGQISYEQYF
TGTGCCAGTAGTTTCACCCCGGGACAGATCTCCTACGAGCAGTACTTC
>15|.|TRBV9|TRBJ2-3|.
CASSVTRGRLDTQYF
TGTGCCAGCAGCGTAACACGGGGGAGGTTGGATACGCAGTATTTT
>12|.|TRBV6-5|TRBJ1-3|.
CASSSTGNTIYF
TGTGCCAGCAGCAGTACTGGAAACACCATATATTTT
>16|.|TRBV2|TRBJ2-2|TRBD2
CASSPTSGVSTGELFF
TGTGCCAGCAGTCCGACTAGCGGGGTCTCGACCGGGGAGCTGTTTTTT
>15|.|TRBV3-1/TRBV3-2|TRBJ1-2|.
CASSHFEGRDYGYTF
TGTGCCAGCAGCCATTTCGAGGGCAGGGACTATGGCTACACCTTC
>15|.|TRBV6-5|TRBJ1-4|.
CASSYIQGGGEKLFF
TGTGCCAGCAGTTACATTCAGGGCGGGGGAGAAAAACTGTTTTTT
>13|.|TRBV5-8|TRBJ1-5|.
CASSPAVIQPQHF
TGTGCCAGCAGCCCGGCGGTGATTCAGCCCCAGCATTTT
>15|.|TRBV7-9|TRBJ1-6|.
CASSFSEQANSPLHF
TGTGCCAGCAGCTTCAGCGAACAGGCGAATTCACCCCTCCACTTT
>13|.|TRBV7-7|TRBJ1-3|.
CASSTTPGNTIYF
TGTGCCAGCAGCACAACCCCTGGAAACACCATATATTTT
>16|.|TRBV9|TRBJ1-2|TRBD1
CASSTRTGVNDYGYTF
TGTGCCAGCAGCACGAGGACAGGGGTTAACGACTATGGCTACACCTTC
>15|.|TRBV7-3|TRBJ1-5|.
CASSLGRVSNQPQHF
TGTGCCAGCAGCCTGGGGAGAGTAAGCAATCAGCCCCAGCATTTT
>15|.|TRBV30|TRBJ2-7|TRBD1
CAWSVYGTGPYEQYF
TGTGCCTGGAGTGTATACGGGACAGGGCCCTACGAGCAGTACTTC
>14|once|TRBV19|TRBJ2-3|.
CASSFGQTTDTQYF
TGTGCCAGTAGTTTTGGACAGACTACAGATACGCAGTATTTT
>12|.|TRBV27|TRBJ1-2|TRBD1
CASSFAGGGYTF
TGTGCCAGCAGTTTCGCAGGGGGCGGCTACACCTTC
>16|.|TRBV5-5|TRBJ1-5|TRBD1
CASSKNRDREGQPQHF
TGTGCCAGCAGCAAAAACCGGGACAGGGAGGGTCAGCCCCAGCATTTT
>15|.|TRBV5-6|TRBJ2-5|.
CASSWGSGRLETQYF
TGTGCCAGCAGCTGGGGGTCTGGGAGGCTAGAGACCCAGTACTTC
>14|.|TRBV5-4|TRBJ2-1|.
CAFASGVTYNEQFF
TGTGCCTTCGCCTCAGGGGTTACCTACAATGAGCAGTTCTTC
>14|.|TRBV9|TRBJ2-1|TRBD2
CASQPGLARNEQFF
TGTGCCAGCCAGCCGGGACTAGCGAGGAATGAGCAGTTCTTC